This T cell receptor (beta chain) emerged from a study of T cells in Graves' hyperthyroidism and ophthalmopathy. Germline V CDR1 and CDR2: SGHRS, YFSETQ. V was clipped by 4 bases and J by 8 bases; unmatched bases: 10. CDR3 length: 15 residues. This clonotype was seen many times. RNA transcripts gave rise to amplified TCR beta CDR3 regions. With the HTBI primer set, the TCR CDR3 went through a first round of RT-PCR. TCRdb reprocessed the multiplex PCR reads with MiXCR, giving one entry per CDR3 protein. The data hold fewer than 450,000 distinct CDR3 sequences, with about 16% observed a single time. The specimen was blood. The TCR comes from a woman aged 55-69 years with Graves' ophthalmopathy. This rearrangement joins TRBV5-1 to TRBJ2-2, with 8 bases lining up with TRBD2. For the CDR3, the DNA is TGCGCCAGCAGCCCGGGACTAGGGAGGTCGGGGGAGCTGTTTTTT. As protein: CASSPGLGRSGELFF.